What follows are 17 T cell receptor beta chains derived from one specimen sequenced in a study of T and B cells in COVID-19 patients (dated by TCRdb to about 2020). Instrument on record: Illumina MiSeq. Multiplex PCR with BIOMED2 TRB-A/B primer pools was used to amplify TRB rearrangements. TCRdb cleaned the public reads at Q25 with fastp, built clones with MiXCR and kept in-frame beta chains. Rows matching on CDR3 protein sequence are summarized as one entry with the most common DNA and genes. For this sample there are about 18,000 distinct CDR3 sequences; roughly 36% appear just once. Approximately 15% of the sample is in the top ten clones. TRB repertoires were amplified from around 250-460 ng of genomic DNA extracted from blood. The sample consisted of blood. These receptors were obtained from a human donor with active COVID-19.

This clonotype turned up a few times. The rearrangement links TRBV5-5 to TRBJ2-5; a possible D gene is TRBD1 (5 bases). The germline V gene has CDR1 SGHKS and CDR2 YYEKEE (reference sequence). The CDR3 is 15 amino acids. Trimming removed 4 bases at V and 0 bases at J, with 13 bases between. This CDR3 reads CASSPNPGNQETQYF. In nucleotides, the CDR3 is TGTGCCAGCAGCCCTAACCCAGGGAACCAAGAGACCCAGTACTTC.

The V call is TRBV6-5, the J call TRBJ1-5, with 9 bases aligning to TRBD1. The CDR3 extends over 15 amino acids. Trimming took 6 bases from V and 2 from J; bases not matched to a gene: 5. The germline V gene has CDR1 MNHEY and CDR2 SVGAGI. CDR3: CASRDRGYGNQPQHF. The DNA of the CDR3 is TGTGCCAGCAGGGACAGGGGATATGGCAATCAGCCCCAGCATTTT.

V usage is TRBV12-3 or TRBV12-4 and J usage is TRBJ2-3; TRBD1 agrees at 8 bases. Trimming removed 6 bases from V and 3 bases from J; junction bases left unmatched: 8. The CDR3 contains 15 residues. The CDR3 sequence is CASRRTGIRTDTQYF. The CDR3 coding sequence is TGTGCCAGCAGGAGGACAGGGATAAGGACAGATACGCAGTATTTT.

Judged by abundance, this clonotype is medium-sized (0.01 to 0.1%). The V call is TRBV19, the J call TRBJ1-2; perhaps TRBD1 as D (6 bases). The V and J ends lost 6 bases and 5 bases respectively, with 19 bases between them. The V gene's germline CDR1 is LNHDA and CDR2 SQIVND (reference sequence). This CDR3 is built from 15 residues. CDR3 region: CASSPPGAGAYGYTF. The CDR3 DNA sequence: TGTGCCAGTAGCCCACCCGGTGCAGGGGCGTATGGCTACACCTTC.

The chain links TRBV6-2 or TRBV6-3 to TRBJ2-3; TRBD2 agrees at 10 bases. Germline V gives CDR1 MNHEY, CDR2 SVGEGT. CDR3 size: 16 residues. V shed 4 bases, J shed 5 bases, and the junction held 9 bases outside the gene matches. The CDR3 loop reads CASSSASGGMVDTQYF. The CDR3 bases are TGTGCCAGCAGTTCGGCTAGCGGGGGTATGGTAGATACGCAGTATTTT.

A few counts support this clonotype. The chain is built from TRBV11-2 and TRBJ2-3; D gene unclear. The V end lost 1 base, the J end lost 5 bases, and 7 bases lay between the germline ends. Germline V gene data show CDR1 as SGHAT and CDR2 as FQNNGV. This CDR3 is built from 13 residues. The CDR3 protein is CASSLALRDTQYF. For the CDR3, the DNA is TGTGCCAGCAGCTTAGCCCTGAGAGATACGCAGTATTTT.

The CDR3 DNA reads TGTGCCACCAGCCCTGTAGGGCACTACAATGAGCAGTTCTTC. It codes for CATSPVGHYNEQFF. The V and J genes are TRBV24-1 and TRBJ2-1; D gene unclear. The CDR3 spans 14 residues. Germline V gives CDR1 KGHDR, CDR2 SFDVKD. Trimming cost V 7 bases and J 3 bases, with 12 bases left between them.

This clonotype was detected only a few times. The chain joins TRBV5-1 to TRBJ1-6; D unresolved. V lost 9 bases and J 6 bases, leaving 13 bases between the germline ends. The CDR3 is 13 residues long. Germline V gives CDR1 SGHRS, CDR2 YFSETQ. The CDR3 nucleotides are TGCGCCACCCAGGAAGGCCCTAATTCACCCCTCCACTTT. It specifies CATQEGPNSPLHF.

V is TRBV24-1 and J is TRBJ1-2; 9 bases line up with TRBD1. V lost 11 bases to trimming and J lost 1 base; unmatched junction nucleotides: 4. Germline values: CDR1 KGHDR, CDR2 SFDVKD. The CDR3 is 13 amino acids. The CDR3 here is CASTDRGNYGYTF. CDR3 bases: TGTGCCAGCACGGACAGGGGTAACTATGGCTACACCTTC.

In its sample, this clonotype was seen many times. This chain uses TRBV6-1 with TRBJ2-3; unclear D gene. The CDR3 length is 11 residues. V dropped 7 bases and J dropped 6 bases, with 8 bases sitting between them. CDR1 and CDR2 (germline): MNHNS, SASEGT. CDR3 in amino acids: CASNYADTQYF. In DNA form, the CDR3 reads TGTGCCAGCAATTACGCGGATACGCAGTATTTT.

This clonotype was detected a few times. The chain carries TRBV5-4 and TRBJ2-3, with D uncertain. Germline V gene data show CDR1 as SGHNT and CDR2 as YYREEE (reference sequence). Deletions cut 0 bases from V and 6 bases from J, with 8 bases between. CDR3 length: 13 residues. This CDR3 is CASSLELMDTQYF. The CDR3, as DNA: TGTGCCAGCAGCTTGGAACTGATGGATACGCAGTATTTT. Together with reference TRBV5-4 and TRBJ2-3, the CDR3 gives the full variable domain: ETGVTQSPTHLIKTRGQQVTLRCSSQSGHNTVSWYQQALGQGPQFIFQYYREEENGRGNFPPRFSGLQFPNYSSELNVNALELDDSALYLCASSLELMDTQYFGPGTRLTVL.

CDR3 DNA sequence: TGTGCCAGCAGTTCGCTTCGGGGGGGCGTGGGTGGCTACACCTTC. Its translation is CASSSLRGGVGGYTF. V usage is TRBV28 and J usage is TRBJ1-2, with D perhaps TRBD1 (6 bases). The ends were cut back, 4 bases at V and 7 bases at J, with 19 bases in the middle. This CDR3 has 15 residues. The V gene's germline CDR1 is MDHEN and CDR2 SYDVKM.

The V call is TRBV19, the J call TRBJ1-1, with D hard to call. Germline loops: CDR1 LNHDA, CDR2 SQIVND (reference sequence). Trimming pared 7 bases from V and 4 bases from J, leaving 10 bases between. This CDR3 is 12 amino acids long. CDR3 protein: CASKALGTEAFF. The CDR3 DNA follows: TGTGCCAGTAAGGCGTTAGGCACTGAAGCTTTCTTT.

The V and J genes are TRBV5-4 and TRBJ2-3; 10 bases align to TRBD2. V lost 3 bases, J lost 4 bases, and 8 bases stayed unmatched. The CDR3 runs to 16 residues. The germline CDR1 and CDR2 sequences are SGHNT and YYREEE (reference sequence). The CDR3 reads CASSSSRTSGSDTQYF. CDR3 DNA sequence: TGTGCCAGCAGCTCCTCCAGGACTAGCGGATCAGATACGCAGTATTTT.

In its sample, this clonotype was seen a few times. The CDR3 nucleotides are TGTGCCAGCAGCGACAGGGTAGGCGAGCAGTTCTTC. Translation gives CASSDRVGEQFF. The chain recombines TRBV6-1 with TRBJ2-1, with 7 bases aligning to TRBD1. The germline V gene has CDR1 MNHNS and CDR2 SASEGT. This CDR3 comprises 12 residues. Germline trimming cut 6 bases from V and 10 bases from J; bases unmatched to any gene: 6.

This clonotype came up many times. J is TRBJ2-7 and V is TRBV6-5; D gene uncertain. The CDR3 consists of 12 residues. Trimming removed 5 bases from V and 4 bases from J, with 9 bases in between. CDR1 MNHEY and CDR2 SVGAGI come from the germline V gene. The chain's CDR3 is CASSPSLYEQYF. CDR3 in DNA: TGTGCCAGCAGTCCCTCGTTATACGAGCAGTACTTC.

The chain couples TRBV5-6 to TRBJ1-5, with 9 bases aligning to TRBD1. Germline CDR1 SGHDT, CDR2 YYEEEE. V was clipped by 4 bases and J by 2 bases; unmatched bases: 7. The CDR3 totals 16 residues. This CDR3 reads CASSPPGDRGNQPQHF. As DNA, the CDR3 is TGTGCCAGCAGCCCCCCCGGGGACAGGGGCAATCAGCCCCAGCATTTT.